Each of the 27 T cell receptor beta chains below was sequenced from the same sample in a study of T cells after yellow fever vaccination. TCRdb itself ran the 5' RACE reads through MiXCR, one entry per CDR3 protein. This sample has approximately 160,000 distinct CDR3 sequences, with approximately 6% found just once. The material was CD4+ T cells sorted from PBMCs, obtained on the day of the first yellow fever vaccination. Source of these receptors: a man aged 18 to 29 who received the YFV17D yellow fever vaccine.

The sample holds many counts of this clonotype. The chain uses TRBV7-2 and TRBJ2-5, with TRBD1 identical over 7 bases. V lost 4 bases, J lost 3 bases, and 5 bases stayed unmatched. The CDR3 contains 14 residues. Germline V gene lookup returns CDR1 SGHTA and CDR2 FQGNSA. The CDR3 nucleotides are TGTGCCAGCAGCTCAGACAGGGCCGAAGAGACCCAGTACTTC. It is translated as CASSSDRAEETQYF.

This clonotype was observed a few times. The chain has TRBV7-3 and TRBJ2-2; TRBD2 matches 7 bases. The CDR3 length is 18 residues. Germline V gene data show CDR1 as SGHTA and CDR2 as FQGTGA. With V trimmed by 2 bases and J by 4 bases, 13 bases remained unmatched. The CDR3: CASSLRPGEGKGTGELFF. CDR3 DNA: TGTGCCAGCAGCTTACGTCCGGGGGAGGGGAAAGGCACCGGGGAGCTGTTTTTT.

This clonotype was picked up many times. This chain connects TRBV6-2 or TRBV6-3 to TRBJ2-7; 9 bases line up with TRBD2. Germline-derived CDR1 and CDR2 are MNHEY and SVGEGT. V trimming: 6 bases; J trimming: 0 bases; junction bases outside the gene matches: 6. The CDR3 runs to 15 residues. CDR3 residues: CASRPTSGHSYEQYF. The CDR3 coding sequence is TGTGCCAGCAGGCCCACTAGCGGGCACTCCTACGAGCAGTACTTC.

This clonotype occurred many times. The chain combines TRBV20-1 with TRBJ2-1, with TRBD2 as a possible D gene (5 bases). The germline V and J ends were trimmed by 4 bases and 10 bases, with 14 bases remaining between them. The germline gives CDR1 DFQATT, CDR2 SNEGSKA (reference sequence). CDR3 length equals 12 residues. The CDR3: CSATSGGSEQFF. CDR3 bases: TGCAGTGCTACCAGCGGTGGGAGCGAGCAGTTCTTC.

Ten or more counts support this clonotype. The chain employs TRBV6-2 or TRBV6-3 and TRBJ2-1; 10 nucleotides align to TRBD1. The CDR3 extends over 15 amino acids. Germline-derived CDR1 and CDR2 are MNHEY and SVGEGT. V was pared by 0 bases and J by 12 bases, with 8 bases of the junction left unmatched. This CDR3 is CASSYSWGQGSWQFF. The CDR3 region has the DNA TGTGCCAGCAGTTACTCCTGGGGACAGGGGTCGTGGCAGTTCTTC.

In this sample, this clonotype turned up many times. The rearrangement uses TRBV10-3 and TRBJ2-5; D remains ambiguous. Looked up from germline, CDR1 is ENHRY and CDR2 is SYGVKD. V was trimmed by 6 bases and J by 2 bases, leaving 10 bases between them. The CDR3 loop spans 13 amino acids. CDR3 sequence (DNA): TGTGCCATCAGCCCCCGACCGCAAGAGACCCAGTACTTC. Translated, it gives CAISPRPQETQYF.

About this clonotype: A much larger clone differs from this one at a single base, so this may be a read error. This chain links TRBV20-1 with TRBJ2-7, with 9 bases lining up with TRBD1. Germline V gene lookup returns CDR1 DFQATT and CDR2 SNEGSKA (reference sequence). The ends lost 7 bases at V and 4 bases at J; junction bases unmatched: 11. The CDR3 spans 14 residues. In DNA form, the CDR3 reads TGCAGTGTTACCCGTGGACAGGGGAGGTACGAGCAGTACTTC. Translated, it gives CSVTRGQGRYEQYF.

This clonotype was recorded a few times. One junction end does not reproduce the germline sequence, and a read error may be involved. V is TRBV7-7 and J is TRBJ2-5; 8 bases fit TRBD1. CDR1 is SSHAT and CDR2 is FNYEAQ in the germline V gene (reference sequence). This CDR3 spans 13 amino acids. In DNA form, the CDR3 reads TGTGCTAGCAGGGCACAGGGGGAGGAGACCCAGTACTTC. This codes for CASRAQGEETQYF.

J is TRBJ1-1 and V is TRBV18; possible D gene TRBD1, 5 bases. V was cut by 3 bases and J by 1 base, with 12 bases left in between. Germline lookup yields CDR1 KGHSH and CDR2 LQKENI. This CDR3 comprises 15 residues. CDR3 DNA sequence: TGTGCCAGCTCACCTCAGGGACGGAGGAACACTGAAGCTTTCTTT. Encoded protein: CASSPQGRRNTEAFF.

The V gene is TRBV4-1, the J gene TRBJ2-1; no clear D gene. With 1 base removed from V and 6 bases from J, the gap between germline ends came to 4 bases. Germline lookup yields CDR1 MGHRA and CDR2 YSYEKL. The CDR3 contains 12 residues. CDR3 sequence (DNA): TGCGCCAGCAGCCAAGTGACCAATGAGCAGTTCTTC. It encodes CASSQVTNEQFF.

This clonotype was seen many times. V is TRBV11-2 and J is TRBJ2-5; D gene unclear. V gave up 4 bases and J gave up 1 base, with 10 bases separating them. There are 14 residues in the CDR3. Germline V gene lookup returns CDR1 SGHAT and CDR2 FQNNGV. The CDR3 DNA follows: TGTGCCAGCAGCTCCAAATCCCCCCAAGAGACCCAGTACTTC. Amino acid sequence: CASSSKSPQETQYF. Filled out from reference TRBV11-2 and TRBJ2-5, the complete variable domain reads EAGVAQSPRYKIIEKRQSVAFWCNPISGHATLYWYQQILGQGPKLLIQFQNNGVVDDSQLPKDRFSAERLKGVDSTLKIQPAKLEDSAVYLCASSSKSPQETQYFGPGTRLLVL.

This clonotype was counted many times. The CDR3 protein is CASSLPPGETQYF. CDR3 DNA sequence: TGTGCCAGCAGTCTACCGCCAGGGGAGACCCAGTACTTC. The rearrangement uses TRBV12-3 or TRBV12-4 and TRBJ2-5, with D maybe TRBD1 (5 bases). The CDR3 runs 13 residues. The ends were cut back, 5 bases at V and 5 bases at J, with 12 bases in the middle.

This clonotype was picked up many times. The rearrangement uses TRBV19 and TRBJ2-1; either TRBD1 or TRBD2 may fit D (5 bases each). V was cut by 5 bases and J by 7 bases, with 15 bases left in between. Germline lookup yields CDR1 LNHDA and CDR2 SQIVND (reference sequence). This CDR3 contains 14 residues. Here the CDR3 DNA reads TGTGCCAGTAGTTCGGACCCTTGGGGGAATGAGCAGTTCTTC. Translated, it gives CASSSDPWGNEQFF.

This clonotype appeared many times. The chain employs TRBV4-1 and TRBJ2-6, with D possibly matching TRBD1 (6 bases). Trimming removed 4 bases at V and 0 bases at J, with 13 bases between. CDR1 is MGHRA, CDR2 YSYEKL, per germline. The CDR3 spans 17 residues. CDR3 sequence (DNA): TGCGCCAGCAGCCGACAGGACAGTCCCTCTGGGGCCAACGTCCTGACTTTC. This sequence encodes CASSRQDSPSGANVLTF.

This clonotype was seen more than once but under ten times. The rearrangement uses TRBV11-2 and TRBJ2-1, with D possibly matching TRBD1 (6 bases). Germline lookup yields CDR1 SGHAT and CDR2 FQNNGV. This CDR3 has 16 residues. Trimming took off 6 bases at V and 8 bases at J, with 23 bases between the two ends. The CDR3 nucleotides are TGTGCCAGCAGTTCCCTTGAGAGGGGGATGTTGTATGAGCAGTTCTTC. Translated, it gives CASSSLERGMLYEQFF. The variable domain in full, with the rest retrieved from reference TRBV11-2 and TRBJ2-1, is EAGVAQSPRYKIIEKRQSVAFWCNPISGHATLYWYQQILGQGPKLLIQFQNNGVVDDSQLPKDRFSAERLKGVDSTLKIQPAKLEDSAVYLCASSSLERGMLYEQFFGPGTRLTVL.

V gene TRBV10-3 combines with J gene TRBJ1-2; D uncertain. CDR3 length: 10 amino acids. The germline gives CDR1 ENHRY, CDR2 SYGVKD. Trimming removed 6 bases from V and 8 bases from J, with 7 bases in between. In nucleotides, the CDR3 is TGTGCCATCAGGGGGAGCGGCTACACCTTC. As protein: CAIRGSGYTF.

This clonotype was observed at least ten times. The rearrangement uses TRBV5-1 and TRBJ2-1, with a weak D call TRBD1 (6 bases). The CDR3 sequence is 16 residues long. Germline lookup yields CDR1 SGHRS and CDR2 YFSETQ. The V gene lost 0 bases and the J gene lost 2 bases, with 12 bases spanning the gap. The CDR3 DNA reads TGCGCCAGCAGCTTGGTCCAGGGGCGTCCCTACAATGAGCAGTTCTTC. Amino acid sequence: CASSLVQGRPYNEQFF.

This clonotype was counted between two and nine times. The chain employs TRBV5-6 and TRBJ2-3; D is unclear. V lost 4 bases to trimming and J lost 3 bases, with 12 bases between them. The CDR3 length is 14 residues. CDR1 is SGHDT, CDR2 YYEEEE, per germline. The CDR3 reads CASSTRSVTDTQYF. The CDR3 DNA reads TGTGCCAGCAGCACCCGGTCGGTGACAGATACGCAGTATTTT.

This clonotype was seen repeatedly, ten times or more. This CDR3 is CASRGTGSTDTQYF. The CDR3 DNA sequence: TGTGCCAGCCGTGGGACAGGGAGCACAGATACGCAGTATTTT. The chain recombines TRBV4-2 with TRBJ2-3; the match to TRBD1 covers 9 bases. Germline values: CDR1 LGHNA, CDR2 YNFKEQ. V lost 8 bases and J lost 0; bases outside the gene matches: 3. The CDR3 is made up of 14 amino acids.

V and J are TRBV7-9 and TRBJ2-7; 9 bases match TRBD2. The trim removed 5 bases at V and 2 bases at J, leaving 7 bases unmatched. The length of the CDR3 is 15 residues. The germline V gene has CDR1 SEHNR and CDR2 FQNEAQ (reference sequence). This chain's CDR3 is CASSTSGTSTYEQYF. In DNA, the CDR3 is TGTGCCAGCAGCACCTCCGGGACTAGCACCTACGAGCAGTACTTC.

In its sample, this clonotype was seen many times. The chain joins TRBV10-3 to TRBJ2-3; TRBD1 agrees at 11 bases. V was clipped by 4 bases and J by 2 bases; unmatched bases: 2. Germline V gene data show CDR1 as ENHRY and CDR2 as SYGVKD. The CDR3 is 15 amino acids. The DNA for the CDR3 is TGTGCCATCAGTGCGGACAGGGGGCCCACAGATACGCAGTATTTT. Amino acids: CAISADRGPTDTQYF.

V usage is TRBV2 and J usage is TRBJ2-3; D gene ambiguous. Trimming shortened V by 4 bases and J by 1 base, and 12 bases separated the two germline ends. The CDR3 spans 15 residues. Germline CDR1 SNHLY, CDR2 FYNNEI. CDR3 sequence: CASSAYSAGTDTQYF. CDR3 bases: TGTGCCAGCAGTGCGTACAGCGCCGGCACAGATACGCAGTATTTT.

This clonotype was counted many times. The chain combines TRBV12-3 or TRBV12-4 with TRBJ2-7; D is unclear. The CDR3 has 11 residues. Trimming left V 2 bases short and J 3 bases short, with 2 bases between. For the CDR3, the DNA is TGTGCCAGCAGTTTAATCTACGAGCAGTACTTC. This encodes CASSLIYEQYF.

V is TRBV6-2 or TRBV6-3 and J is TRBJ1-2, with 7 nucleotides matching TRBD1. CDR1 and CDR2 (germline): MNHEY, SVGEGT. CDR3 length equals 14 residues. Losses at the gene ends were 2 bases for V and 6 bases for J; bases not matched to a gene: 6. The CDR3 DNA reads as TGTGCCAGCAGTTACCACGACAGGGTTGATGGCTACACCTTC. It encodes CASSYHDRVDGYTF.

This clonotype came up many times. The V gene is TRBV12-3 or TRBV12-4, the J gene TRBJ2-1; D assignment may be TRBD1 or TRBD2 (6 bases each). Trimming cost V 6 bases and J 9 bases, with 12 bases left between them. This CDR3 is 12 amino acids long. The chain's CDR3 is CASSLQGGEQFF. The CDR3 coding sequence is TGTGCCAGCAGCTTACAGGGAGGTGAGCAGTTCTTC.

This clonotype was recorded many times. This rearrangement joins TRBV20-1 to TRBJ1-2; D is unclear. The CDR3 length is 11 residues. Germline V gives CDR1 DFQATT, CDR2 SNEGSKA (reference sequence). The V gene lost 0 bases and the J gene lost 7 bases, with 6 bases spanning the gap. CDR3 protein: CSARDRGGYTF. The CDR3 nucleotides are TGCAGTGCTAGAGATCGGGGTGGCTACACCTTC.

The genes are TRBV5-8 and TRBJ2-7; no definite D call. The CDR3 runs 14 residues. Germline assignment: CDR1 SGHTS and CDR2 YDEGEE. Trimming cost V 5 bases and J 3 bases, with 15 bases left between them. For the CDR3, the DNA is TGTGCCAGCAGACCACCGGCTGGCGACTACGAGCAGTACGTC. It is translated as CASRPPAGDYEQYV.